This is a list of T cell receptor beta chains from one sample in a study of long-term antiretroviral therapy in people with HIV. The data were produced by immunoSEQ multiplex PCR, yet TCRdb's version contains in-frame clones alone and is incomplete. Here the sample spans some 27,000 clones, roughly three quarters being singletons. This material consisted of unsorted PBMCs, taken 2.1 years after starting antiretroviral therapy. Source of these receptors: a man aged 25-45 years with HIV. Each CDR3 is given with its conserved first and last residue. The D gene is left open where the match is weak. Some rows have no size entry. The others give once, few or many, or a class for an expanded clone.

D: TRBD1; J: TRBJ1-2; V: TRBV4-1; size: .; DNA: TGCGCCAGCAGCGCGGACAGGGGTAACTATGGCTACACCTTC; CDR3: CASSADRGNYGYTF
D: .; J: TRBJ1-1; V: TRBV9; size: few; DNA: TGTGCCAGCAGCGGGGGGGATCACACTGAAGCTTTCTTT; CDR3: CASSGGDHTEAFF
D: .; J: TRBJ1-4; V: TRBV9; size: .; DNA: TGTGCCAGCAGCGTAGGGGCCGATTATGAAAAACTGTTTTTT; CDR3: CASSVGADYEKLFF
D: .; J: TRBJ1-4; V: TRBV5-4; size: .; DNA: TGTGCCAGCAGCTTGGGGGTAACTAATGAAAAACTGTTTTTT; CDR3: CASSLGVTNEKLFF
D: .; J: TRBJ2-7; V: TRBV21-1; size: .; DNA: TGTGCCAGCAGCAAAAGACCCGGGACAGGGTCTTACGAGCAGTACTTC; CDR3: CASSKRPGTGSYEQYF
D: .; J: TRBJ2-2; V: TRBV19; size: .; DNA: TGTGCCAGTAGTCTGACAGGTTTCCCCGGGGAGCTGTTTTTT; CDR3: CASSLTGFPGELFF
D: TRBD1; J: TRBJ2-7; V: TRBV7-2; size: .; DNA: TGTGCCAGCAGCTTGGACAGGGGCTACGAGCAGTACTTC; CDR3: CASSLDRGYEQYF
D: .; J: TRBJ2-3; V: TRBV29-1; size: .; DNA: TGCAGCGTTGAAGGGGTGGGGATTACAGATACGCAGTATTTT; CDR3: CSVEGVGITDTQYF
D: TRBD2; J: TRBJ2-7; V: TRBV18; size: .; DNA: TGTGCCAGCTCACCGCTAGCGGGAGTGCCATCCTACGAGCAGTACTTC; CDR3: CASSPLAGVPSYEQYF
D: TRBD1; J: TRBJ2-7; V: TRBV30; size: once; DNA: TGTGCCTGGAGTGAGGTCGGACAGGGGGCCAACGAGCAGTACTTC; CDR3: CAWSEVGQGANEQYF
D: .; J: TRBJ1-3; V: TRBV18; size: .; DNA: TGTGCCAGCTCACGACTGGACAGTTCAGCTGGAAACACCATATATTTT; CDR3: CASSRLDSSAGNTIYF
D: .; J: TRBJ1-2; V: TRBV6-1; size: .; DNA: TGTGCCAGCGCGGGAGCAGCGGACTATGGCTACACCTTC; CDR3: CASAGAADYGYTF
D: .; J: TRBJ2-1; V: TRBV9; size: once; DNA: TGTGCCAGCAGCGTAGTGGCAGGGGCCAATGAGCAGTTCTTC; CDR3: CASSVVAGANEQFF
D: TRBD2; J: TRBJ2-1; V: TRBV18; size: .; DNA: TGTGCCAGCTCACCAAAGATAGCGGGAGTTGGGAGTGGTAATGAGCAGTTCTTC; CDR3: CASSPKIAGVGSGNEQFF
D: .; J: TRBJ2-5; V: TRBV5-1; size: few; DNA: TGCGCCAGCAGCCCCTTCTCTAGGGCGGAGACCCAGTACTTC; CDR3: CASSPFSRAETQYF
D: .; J: TRBJ2-7; V: TRBV30; size: .; DNA: TGTGCCTGGAGTGGTCGGGTCAGTTCCTACGAGCAGTACTTC; CDR3: CAWSGRVSSYEQYF